This T cell receptor (beta chain) was identified during a study of T cell responses to AZD1222 COVID-19 vaccine (dated by TCRdb to the early 2020s). Context from the whole study: A total of 233 trial participants underwent TCR sequencing, of whom around 200 received two doses of AZD1222 and some 26 received two doses of the MenACWY control vaccine. Trial participants were enrolled by age into 18-55, 56-69 and 70-plus year subgroups, with around 140, 26 and 57 TCR-sequenced participants respectively.

To note about this clone: What antigen it recognizes has not been identified. No quality values exist for individual bases; no much larger clone is one base distant.

General findings and caveats noted by the study authors: After two AZD1222 doses, both the breadth and the depth of spike-specific TCRs were significantly higher than at day 0 and than in MenACWY recipients. Because no day 14 peak-response samples were available, the repertoires could be characterized only after the peak T cell response. Only a handful of AZD1222 recipients were SARS-CoV-2 seropositive at baseline, limiting conclusions about previously exposed vaccinees. The 56-69-year group was small, and its depth increase did not reach significance, likely because of low power. Most participants were white British and females outnumbered males, and the authors suggested that clonal diversity may have been underestimated. CD4 TCRs associated with the vaccine covered the entire spike protein, and the dominant responses were in regions 160-218 and 743-854. Nearly half of unique spike-specific TCRs reportedly recognized epitopes outside regions mutated in the B.1.351 and B.1.1.7 variants.

The time point label here, explained by the study, means: about 28 days (+/-7) after the second vaccine dose. Because spike-specific TCR depth and breadth did not differ between the two schedules, AZD1222 recipients who got a second dose at roughly 4 weeks were pooled with those who got a second dose at roughly 12 weeks. Vaccinee samples were obtained from the UK trials COV001 and COV002, which included a single-blind randomized controlled phase 2/3 trial of AZD1222 (ChAdOx1 nCoV-19) in healthy adults. For TCRbeta chain sequencing, PBMC samples were collected from trial participants at day 0 and at day 28 after the second dose. Including cysteine and phenylalanine, the CDR3 has 12 amino acids. The DNA shown is the 36-base CDR3, in frame from base 1. CDR1 and CDR2 are read off the germline V gene as SQVTM and ANQGSEA. Trimming removed 8 bases from V and 1 base from J, leaving 11 bases between the germline ends.

The CDR3 regions of human TCRbeta chains were subjected to immunosequencing. As for the authors' bioinformatics: Repertoire TCRs were matched against a reference library of SARS-CoV-2-specific TCRs generated with the MIRA antigen-specificity platform. Breadth was defined as the fraction of unique TCRs that were SARS-CoV-2-associated, and depth was defined as the fraction of total T cells that were SARS-CoV-2-associated. Using the MIRA data, every spike-specific TCR was mapped to the spike region that the TCR reacted to and assigned to either a CD4 or a CD8 class. Log10-transformed breadth and depth values were compared by one-way ANOVA with Sidak's multiple comparisons tests. TCRdb mirrors the immuneACCESS table, restricted to in-frame sequences. Some clones are absent from its copies; in checked studies, under half trace to an unresolved V gene, and the reason for the others is unknown. The DNA gave D and trimming, while V, J and clone size come from that table. This sample gives about 150,000 clones in total; roughly 90% of them show up just once. The ten top clones hold approximately 1.5% of the sample.

This specimen was peripheral blood, taken 28 days after the second AZD1222 dose. Recombination linked TRBV29-1 to TRBJ1-1, and perhaps TRBD1 as D gene, on 5 matching bases. The source is an adult who received the AZD1222 COVID-19 vaccine. CDR3 sequence: CSTGTTNTEAFF. In nucleotides, the sequence is TGCAGCACCGGGACTACGAACACTGAAGCTTTCTTT.